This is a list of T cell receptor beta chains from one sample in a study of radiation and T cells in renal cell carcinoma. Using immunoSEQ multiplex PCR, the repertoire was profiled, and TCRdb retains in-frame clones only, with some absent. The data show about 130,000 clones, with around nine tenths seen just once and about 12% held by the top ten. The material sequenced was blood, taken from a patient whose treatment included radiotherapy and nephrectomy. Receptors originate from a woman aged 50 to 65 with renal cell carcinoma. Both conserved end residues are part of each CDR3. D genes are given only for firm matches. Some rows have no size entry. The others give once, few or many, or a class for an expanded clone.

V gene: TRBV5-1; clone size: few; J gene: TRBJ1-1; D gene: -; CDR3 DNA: TGCGCCAGCAGCTTGTTGTCTACAGGGAACACTGAAGCTTTCTTT; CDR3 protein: CASSLLSTGNTEAFF
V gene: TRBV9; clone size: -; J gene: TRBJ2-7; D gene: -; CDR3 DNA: TGTGCCAGCAGCGTATCGGAGCTAAACGAGCAGTACTTC; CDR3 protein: CASSVSELNEQYF
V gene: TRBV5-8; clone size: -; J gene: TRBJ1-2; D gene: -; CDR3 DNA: TGTGCCAGCAGCTTGGCAGAAACAAACTATGGCTACACCTTC; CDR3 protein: CASSLAETNYGYTF
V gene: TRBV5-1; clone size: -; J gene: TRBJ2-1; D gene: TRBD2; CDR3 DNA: TGCGCCAGCAGCTTGACTAGCGGGGGGGCAAATGAGCAGTTCTTC; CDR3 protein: CASSLTSGGANEQFF
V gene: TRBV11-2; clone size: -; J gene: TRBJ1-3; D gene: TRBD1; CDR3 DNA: TGTGCCAGCAGCTTACTGACAGGGGTGGGAAACACCATATATTTT; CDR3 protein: CASSLLTGVGNTIYF
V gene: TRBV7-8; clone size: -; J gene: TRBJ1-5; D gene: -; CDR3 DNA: TGTGCCAGCAGCTTAGTACAGGGAGGCCAGCCCCAGCATTTT; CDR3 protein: CASSLVQGGQPQHF
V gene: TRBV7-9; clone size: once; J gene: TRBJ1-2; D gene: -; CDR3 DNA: TGTGCCAGCAGCTTATTAGGCACCCGGGACATGGGGTTGAACTATGGCTACACCTTC; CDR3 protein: CASSLLGTRDMGLNYGYTF
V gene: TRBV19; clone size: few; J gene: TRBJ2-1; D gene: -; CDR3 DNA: TGTGCCAGTAGTATCTCAGGGGCGGTGGGAGGGTTCTTC; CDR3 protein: CASSISGAVGGFF
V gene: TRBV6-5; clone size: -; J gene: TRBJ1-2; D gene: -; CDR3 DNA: TGTGCCAGCAGCACCGTGGCCCCATTCTATGGCTACACCTTC; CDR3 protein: CASSTVAPFYGYTF
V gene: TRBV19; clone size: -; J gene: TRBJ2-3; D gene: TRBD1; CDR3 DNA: TGTGCCAGCCGTAGACAGGGGACTAGCACAGATACGCAGTATTTT; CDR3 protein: CASRRQGTSTDTQYF
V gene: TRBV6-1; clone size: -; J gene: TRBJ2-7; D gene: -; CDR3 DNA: TGTGCCAGCAGTGAACTGGTTGGAGCTGTACCCTCCTACGAGCAGTACTTC; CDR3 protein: CASSELVGAVPSYEQYF
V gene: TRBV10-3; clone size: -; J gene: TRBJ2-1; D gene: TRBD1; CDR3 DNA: TGTGCCATCAGTACGGGACAGGAGTACAATGAGCAGTTCTTC; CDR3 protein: CAISTGQEYNEQFF
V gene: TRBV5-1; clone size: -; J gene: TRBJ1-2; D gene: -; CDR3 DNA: TGCGCCAGCAGCCAAGGAGATAACTATGGCTACACCTTC; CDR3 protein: CASSQGDNYGYTF
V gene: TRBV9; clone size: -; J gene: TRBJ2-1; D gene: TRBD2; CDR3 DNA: TGTGCCAGCAGCGTAGGAGCGGGGGGTGGGAATGAGCAGTTCTTC; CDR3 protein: CASSVGAGGGNEQFF